Described below is a single TCR beta chain sequence and its context. The target antigen is unknown. CDR1 is SQVTM, CDR2 ANQGSEA, per germline. This CDR3 comprises 14 residues. Every subset of CD8+ T cells was sorted in triplicate at 300,000 or so cells each. These data are taken from a study of CXCR3-negative and CXCR3-positive naive CD8 T cells. General observations from the study: Memory cells differed in TRBV-TRBJ usage, but naive CXCR3-negative and CXCR3-positive cells had similar usage. TCR interaction strength was inferred from TRB CDR3 physicochemistry, as CD5 matched across naive subsets. When CXCR3-positive naive cells were set against CXCR3-negative naive cells, the former had more hydrophobic TRB CDR3s.

The libraries of TRB cDNA were prepared using 5' RACE with UMI labels. TCRdb processed the 5' RACE reads again and assigns one entry to each CDR3 protein, with no DNA. Its clone listing holds 45,000 to 60,000 distinct CDR3 sequences. What was sequenced was naive CXCR3- CD8+ T cells from blood. The subset was: CD45RO-CCR7+CD27+CD95- naive CD8+ T cells lacking CXCR3 (TNR3-). This sequence originates from a human donor in good health. Some clones in this sample may be carry-over from other donors' samples. The J gene is TRBJ1-2, the V gene TRBV29-1; TCRdb's assignment of TRBD1 cannot be checked, as there is no DNA. This CDR3 is CSVDQGGDRYGYTF.